Shown below are 19 T cell receptor beta chains from a single sample sequenced in a study of T cell repertoires in cytomegalovirus infection. Each CDR3 protein gets one entry after TCRdb re-called the reads with MiXCR. The sample contains hundreds of thousands of distinct CDR3 sequences, 30% to 35% of which appear only once. Their target antigens are unknown. The specimen comprised cultured PBMCs, sampled from culture after CMV antigen stimulation. Every receptor here comes from a human donor in good health (CMV status not recorded). Some clones in this sample may be carry-over from other donors' samples.

This clonotype was found a few times. V and J are TRBV7-6 and TRBJ2-5; tentatively, D is TRBD1 or TRBD2 (5 bases each). This CDR3 contains 14 residues. V lost 3 bases to trimming and J lost 4 bases, with 12 bases between them. Germline V gives CDR1 SGHVS, CDR2 FNYEAQ. CDR3 DNA sequence: TGTGCCAGCAGCTTCGAGGGGAGATCAGAGACCCAGTACTTC. Translated: CASSFEGRSETQYF.

The V call is TRBV6-2 or TRBV6-3, the J call TRBJ2-1; unclear D gene. Trimming left V 0 bases short and J 11 bases short, with 5 bases between. CDR1 and CDR2 from the germline V gene are MNHEY and SVGEGT. The CDR3 has 11 amino acids. In DNA, the CDR3 is TGTGCCAGCAGTTACTCGAGTCAGCAGTTCTTC. This encodes CASSYSSQQFF.

The chain recombines TRBV6-6 with TRBJ2-5, with 7 bases lining up with TRBD2. The CDR3 consists of 13 residues. V was clipped by 6 bases and J by 4 bases; unmatched bases: 5. Germline CDR1 and CDR2: MNHNY and SVGAGI (reference sequence). This CDR3 is CASSPTSRETQYF. The DNA for the CDR3 is TGTGCCAGCAGCCCGACTAGCAGAGAGACCCAGTACTTC.

This clonotype was observed many times. The chain links TRBV7-8 to TRBJ2-5, with 8 bases that match TRBD1. Germline V gene sequence: CDR1 SGHVS, CDR2 FQNEAQ. The CDR3 runs to 15 residues. The trim removed 3 bases at V and 3 bases at J, leaving 6 bases unmatched. CDR3 sequence (DNA): TGTGCCAGCAGCTTTTATGGGACAGGTGAAGAGACCCAGTACTTC. This encodes CASSFYGTGEETQYF.

V usage is TRBV7-2 and J usage is TRBJ2-5; 8 bases are shared with TRBD2. Looked up from germline, CDR1 is SGHTA and CDR2 is FQGNSA. With 5 bases clipped from V and 3 bases from J, the junction kept 8 bases outside the gene matches. The CDR3 sequence is 15 residues long. CDR3 nucleotide sequence: TGTGCCAGCAGCCAGCGAGCGGGGGACAAAGAGACCCAGTACTTC. Its translation: CASSQRAGDKETQYF.

This clonotype was counted only a few times. This rearrangement joins TRBV12-3 or TRBV12-4 to TRBJ1-1; 7 bases agree with TRBD1. J gave up 7 bases and V 5 bases, and 10 bases lay outside the gene matches. The CDR3 covers 14 residues. In DNA, the CDR3 is TGTGCCAGCAGTCTTCGGACAGGCGAATTTGAAGCTTTCTTT. Protein product: CASSLRTGEFEAFF.

This clonotype was seen a handful of times. The chain recombines TRBV5-1 with TRBJ2-5; D is perhaps TRBD1 or TRBD2 (6 bases each). The CDR3 contains 13 residues. The germline V gene encodes CDR1 SGHRS and CDR2 YFSETQ. The V end was cut by 6 bases, the J end by 1 base, with 10 bases between. The CDR3 spells CASNRGAQETQYF. The DNA for the CDR3 is TGCGCCAGCAATAGGGGGGCCCAAGAGACCCAGTACTTC.

The chain couples TRBV15 to TRBJ2-1; no firm D call. There are 14 residues in the CDR3. CDR1 and CDR2 (germline): LNHNV, YYDKDF (reference sequence). Deletions cut 7 bases from V and 4 bases from J, with 14 bases between. This CDR3 reads CATTASVVYNEQFF. The CDR3, as DNA: TGTGCCACCACGGCGTCAGTTGTATACAATGAGCAGTTCTTC.

The chain combines TRBV2 with TRBJ2-3; 9 bases fit TRBD2. The CDR3 consists of 16 residues. The germline V gene encodes CDR1 SNHLY and CDR2 FYNNEI. V shed 6 bases and J 0 bases; nucleotides not matched to a gene: 7. DNA of the CDR3: TGTGCCAGCAGCCTTCATAGCGGGGGAAGCACAGATACGCAGTATTTT. It yields the protein CASSLHSGGSTDTQYF.

J is TRBJ2-3 and V is TRBV2; weak D call: TRBD1 (6 bases). V was shortened by 5 bases and J by 8 bases, with 11 bases between the two germline ends. The CDR3 spans 12 residues. CDR1 is SNHLY, CDR2 FYNNEI, per germline. CDR3: CASSSDRFTQYF. The DNA of the CDR3 is TGTGCCAGCAGTTCTGACAGGTTTACGCAGTATTTT.

The gene calls are TRBV4-2 and TRBJ1-4; no reliable D call. This CDR3 comprises 15 residues. The germline V gene has CDR1 LGHNA and CDR2 YNFKEQ. Between the trimmed V and J ends, which lost 1 base and 5 bases, there was a span of 11 bases. CDR3 amino acids: CASSQVLAENEKLFF. CDR3 bases: TGTGCCAGCAGCCAAGTCTTAGCCGAGAATGAAAAACTGTTTTTT.

This clonotype was found a few times. CDR3 loop: CASSLGGPVIPDTQYF. The CDR3 DNA follows: TGTGCCAGCAGCTTAGGCGGTCCCGTGATCCCAGATACGCAGTATTTT. V gene TRBV7-8 combines with J gene TRBJ2-3; D ambiguous. The V gene lost 1 base and the J gene lost 4 bases, with 15 bases spanning the gap. The CDR3 has 16 residues. The germline CDR1 and CDR2 sequences are SGHVS and FQNEAQ.

This clonotype was seen only a few times. CDR3 sequence reads: CASSSPRGTFDEQFF. DNA of the CDR3: TGTGCCAGCAGCTCCCCCCGGGGGACGTTCGATGAGCAGTTCTTC. The rearrangement uses TRBV7-9 and TRBJ2-1; a possible D gene is TRBD2 (6 bases). The ends were cut back, 4 bases at V and 8 bases at J, with 18 bases in the middle. The CDR3 contains 15 residues. Germline loops: CDR1 SEHNR, CDR2 FQNEAQ (reference sequence).

The chain is built from TRBV7-2 and TRBJ2-5; the match to TRBD2 covers 9 bases. With 10 bases clipped from V and 5 bases from J, the junction kept 11 bases outside the gene matches. Germline CDR1 reads SGHTA; CDR2 reads FQGNSA. This CDR3 region has 14 residues. In nucleotides, the CDR3 is TGTGCCAACAAGACTAGCGGTTTGAAGGAGACCCAGTACTTC. It specifies CANKTSGLKETQYF.

This sequence joins TRBV2 and TRBJ2-7; a weak D match, TRBD1 (6 bases). With 4 bases removed from V and 4 bases from J, the gap between germline ends came to 20 bases. The CDR3 contains 16 residues. The germline V gene has CDR1 SNHLY and CDR2 FYNNEI. Here the CDR3 DNA reads TGTGCCAGCAGTGGGGACATCGGCCCGCCTCCGTACGAGCAGTACTTC. Amino acid sequence: CASSGDIGPPPYEQYF.

As for this clonotype: Just one base apart from a much larger clone, this may be a read error. The chain links TRBV19 to TRBJ2-7; the D gene is possibly TRBD1 (6 bases). Germline CDR1 reads LNHDA; CDR2 reads SQIVND (reference sequence). This CDR3 contains 15 residues. V shed 4 bases and J shed 2 bases, with 15 bases lying between them. CDR3 DNA sequence: TGTGCCAGTAGTACAGGCCGGGACAACACCTACGAGCAGTACTTC. Protein sequence: CASSTGRDNTYEQYF.

This clonotype has a handful of counts. J is TRBJ1-4 and V is TRBV7-9; 9 bases are shared with TRBD1. This CDR3 contains 15 residues. Germline CDR1 SEHNR, CDR2 FQNEAQ (reference sequence). V lost 4 bases and J lost 6; bases outside the gene matches: 6. The CDR3 sequence: CASSSGQGRDEKLFF. In DNA, the CDR3 is TGTGCCAGCAGCTCGGGACAGGGTCGAGATGAAAAACTGTTTTTT. Drawing the rest from reference TRBV7-9 and TRBJ1-4, the complete variable domain is DTGVSQNPRHKITKRGQNVTFRCDPISEHNRLYWYRQTLGQGPEFLTYFQNEAQLEKSRLLSDRFSAERPKGSFSTLEIQRTEQGDSAMYLCASSSGQGRDEKLFFGSGTQLSVL.

The V gene is TRBV5-1, the J gene TRBJ1-4; TRBD1 aligns across 10 bases. The CDR3 runs to 15 residues. CDR1 and CDR2 (germline): SGHRS, YFSETQ. The V and J ends lost 5 bases and 5 bases, in that order; junction bases with no gene match: 6. The CDR3 DNA follows: TGCGCCAGCAGAGACCGGGACAGGGGAAATGAAAAACTGTTTTTT. It is translated as CASRDRDRGNEKLFF.

J is TRBJ2-1 and V is TRBV7-2; D unresolved. This CDR3 is 12 amino acids long. CDR1 is SGHTA and CDR2 is FQGNSA in the germline V gene. V was shortened by 5 bases and J by 8 bases, with 10 bases between the two germline ends. CDR3 sequence reads: CASSVVGHEQFF. The CDR3 DNA reads as TGTGCCAGCAGCGTAGTGGGCCATGAGCAGTTCTTC. The entire variable domain, with the rest obtained from reference TRBV7-2 and TRBJ2-1, is as follows: GAGVSQSPSNKVTEKGKDVELRCDPISGHTALYWYRQSLGQGLEFLIYFQGNSAPDKSGLPSDRFSAERTGGSVSTLTIQRTQQEDSAVYLCASSVVGHEQFFGPGTRLTVL.